This TCR beta chain was found in a study of blood T cell repertoires in COVID-19. For the study at large: T cells, B-cell-depleted T cells, or PBMCs supplied cDNA or gDNA.

Germline V gene sequence: CDR1 SGHTS, CDR2 YDEGEE. CDR3 length: 18 amino acids. The trim removed 3 bases at V and 0 bases at J, leaving 13 bases unmatched. Measured with immunoSEQ multiplex PCR; TCRdb has only the in-frame clones, and not every one. Of some 120,000 clones in the sample, roughly nine tenths were seen once. This TCR was recovered from a human donor with active COVID-19. The donor label of this sample is uncertain. The chain uses TRBV5-8 and TRBJ2-3; 7 positions agree with TRBD1. Sequencing input: peripheral blood. CDR3 in amino acids: CASSSLTGLGPSTDTQYF. CDR3 sequence (DNA): TGTGCCAGCAGCTCCCTGACAGGGCTCGGACCTAGCACAGATACGCAGTATTTT.